This TCR beta chain derives from a study of cytomegalovirus exposure and HLA in healthy donors. Notes on this clone: What it binds is unknown.

General observations from the study: One cluster of highly shared sequence variants probably arose as a sequencing artifact. The authors later found TCR association rates varying by HLA locus, with DRB1 most and HLA-C fewest.

Trimming took 7 bases from V and 7 from J, leaving 7 bases between them. There are 11 residues in the CDR3. Germline lookup yields CDR1 SGHTA and CDR2 FQGNSA. The PCR employed 60 Vbeta primers together with 13 Jbeta primers. Data came from immunoSEQ multiplex PCR; TCRdb stores just in-frame clones and leaves some out. This repertoire shows about 140,000 clones, approximately 70% found once; its top ten account for 6.5%. The sample comprised PBMCs. This clonotype was sampled from a woman aged 60-70 years in good health and CMV-seronegative. This chain links TRBV7-2 with TRBJ2-2, with unresolved D. The CDR3 sequence: CASTNFGELFF. CDR3 bases: TGTGCCAGCACCAATTTCGGGGAGCTGTTTTTT.